This TCR beta chain was found in a study of response to subunit inactivated influenza vaccine. This clonotype appeared a few times. Its antigen remains unidentified. TCRdb passed the RT-PCR reads through MiXCR, listing each CDR3 protein once. The data show hundreds of thousands of distinct CDR3 sequences, 10% to 15% seen once. Trimming cost V 3 bases and J 5 bases, with 13 bases left between them. The CDR3 loop spans 15 amino acids. General observations from the study: Authors suggested each seasonal influenza vaccination recruits few new T cells.

This sample comprised PBMCs from blood, obtained on the day of vaccination. V usage is TRBV12-3 or TRBV12-4 and J usage is TRBJ1-4; D might be TRBD1 (5 bases). The receptor was derived from a man aged 50 or older who received an inactivated influenza vaccine. CDR3 DNA sequence: TGTGCCAGCAGTTTTTTGGGGCCCGGGAATGAAAAACTGTTTTTT. Its protein product is CASSFLGPGNEKLFF.